Below, 6 T cell receptor beta chains from the same sample are listed, as sequenced in a study of blood T cell repertoires in COVID-19. Sequencing used immunoSEQ multiplex PCR; TCRdb keeps in-frame clones, though not all of them. The data contain about 270,000 clones, approximately 80% of them singletons. Sequencing was performed on peripheral blood. Source of these receptors: a human donor in a cohort sampled during active COVID-19.

Worth noting for this clone: Additional DNA sequences in this sample encode the identical CDR3. V gene TRBV7-2 combines with J gene TRBJ2-3, with D possibly being TRBD2 (6 bases). The CDR3 consists of 15 residues. The germline V gene encodes CDR1 SGHTA and CDR2 FQGNSA. The germline V and J ends were trimmed by 4 bases and 2 bases, with 13 bases remaining between them. The CDR3 region is CASSSRAGPTDTQYF. The CDR3 DNA reads TGTGCCAGCAGCTCGCGAGCGGGCCCCACAGATACGCAGTATTTT.

This sequence joins TRBV15 and TRBJ1-2; tentatively, D is TRBD1 (6 bases). The CDR3 is 17 amino acids. V shed 4 bases and J shed 5 bases, with 23 bases lying between them. Germline V gives CDR1 LNHNV, CDR2 YYDKDF (reference sequence). The CDR3 protein is CATSNYLTTGTMYGYTF. In DNA form, the CDR3 reads TGTGCCACCAGCAATTACCTCACCACAGGGACGATGTATGGCTACACCTTC.

V is TRBV3-1 (or the pseudogene TRBV3-2) and J is TRBJ2-7, with 9 bases matching TRBD2. Germline V gene data show CDR1 as LGHDT and CDR2 as YNNKEL (reference sequence). V lost 1 base and J lost 4; bases outside the gene matches: 5. This CDR3 comprises 15 residues. CDR3 in amino acids: CASSQVPSGAYEQYF. Written as DNA, the CDR3 is TGTGCCAGCAGCCAAGTTCCTAGCGGGGCGTACGAGCAGTACTTC.

This clone was counted many times. The V and J genes are TRBV19 and TRBJ1-1; D is uncertain. Per the germline V gene, CDR1 is LNHDA and CDR2 is SQIVND (reference sequence). Deletions cut 10 bases from V and 1 base from J, with 16 bases between. CDR3 length equals 14 residues. CDR3 sequence: CATRPGAPNTEAFF. CDR3 in DNA: TGTGCCACCCGCCCGGGAGCCCCGAACACTGAAGCTTTCTTT.

This chain uses TRBV5-1 with TRBJ2-1; the match to TRBD2 covers 11 bases. The CDR3 has 19 amino acids. In germline, CDR1 is SGHRS, CDR2 YFSETQ. The V and J ends lost 3 bases and 0 bases, in that order; junction bases with no gene match: 11. CDR3 sequence: CASSSRTSGRRSSYNEQFF. Here the CDR3 DNA reads TGCGCCAGCAGCTCCCGGACTAGCGGGCGCCGAAGCTCCTACAATGAGCAGTTCTTC.

V gene TRBV28 combines with J gene TRBJ1-5; D remains ambiguous. V was clipped by 8 bases and J by 1 base, with 21 bases between them. Germline CDR1 is MDHEN and CDR2 is SYDVKM. The CDR3 length is 17 residues. In DNA form, the CDR3 reads TGTGCCAGCGATGGAATCGGGTATCCGGTGAGCAATCAGCCCCAGCATTTT. Its protein is CASDGIGYPVSNQPQHF.